The 15 T cell receptor beta chains below were found in one sample sequenced in a study of human T cells and chemical hapten exposure (dated by TCRdb to the early 2020s). Receptors were amplified or captured by RACE. The run used a NextSeq 500. TCRdb redid the processing of the public reads, applying fastp at Q25 and MiXCR, and retained in-frame beta chains. Rows matching on CDR3 protein sequence are summarized as one entry with the most common DNA and genes. For this sample the table gives fewer than 350,000 distinct CDR3 sequences, of which roughly 7.7% were detected only once. The top ten clonotypes cover about 1.2% of the sample. This specimen's time point label, per the study, means: pre-sensitization, week 0. The treatment or condition label, as the study defines it: therapeutic diphenylcyclopropenone sensitization with weekly scalp DPC. The sequenced sample was whole blood, obtained in connection with sensitization to the hapten diphenylcyclopropenone (DPC). Receptors originate from a man aged 18 to 35 with alopecia areata. Some clones in this sample may be carry-over from other donors' samples.

The chain recombines TRBV6-2 or TRBV6-3 with TRBJ2-3, with TRBD1 as a possible D gene (5 bases). The CDR3 is made up of 15 amino acids. Trimming took 6 bases from V and 0 from J, leaving 13 bases between them. In germline, CDR1 is MNHEY, CDR2 SVGEGT. The CDR3 here is CASSTRQLSTDTQYF. For the CDR3, the DNA is TGTGCCAGCAGCACCAGACAGCTCAGCACAGATACGCAGTATTTT.

This clonotype was recorded a few times. The genes are TRBV6-2 or TRBV6-3 and TRBJ1-2; D ambiguous. CDR3 size: 15 residues. Germline V gene sequence: CDR1 MNHEY, CDR2 SVGEGT. V shed 0 bases and J shed 0 bases, with 8 bases lying between them. The CDR3 sequence: CASSYSTLPNYGYTF. As DNA, the CDR3 is TGTGCCAGCAGTTACTCGACCCTTCCTAACTATGGCTACACCTTC.

This clonotype was detected a few times. This chain connects TRBV18 to TRBJ1-5, with 8 bases identical to TRBD1. This CDR3 region has 15 residues. Per germline, CDR1 KGHSH and CDR2 LQKENI. V gave up 3 bases and J gave up 2 bases; unmatched junction bases: 3. CDR3 residues: CASSPRGQGNQPQHF. In DNA, the CDR3 is TGTGCCAGCTCACCCCGGGGACAGGGCAATCAGCCCCAGCATTTT.

The CDR3 here is CASSTDRVREQYF. CDR3 DNA: TGTGCCAGCAGCACGGACAGGGTAAGGGAGCAGTACTTC. V is TRBV6-5 and J is TRBJ2-7; 8 nucleotides align to TRBD1. The CDR3 totals 13 residues. Looked up from germline, CDR1 is MNHEY and CDR2 is SVGAGI. The junction had 8 bases not matched to a gene; V was cut back by 6 bases and J by 7 bases.

The chain uses TRBV11-2 and TRBJ1-5; perhaps TRBD1 as D (5 bases). The germline CDR1 and CDR2 sequences are SGHAT and FQNNGV. Trimming took off 0 bases at V and 6 bases at J, with 12 bases between the two ends. The CDR3 loop spans 15 amino acids. CDR3 DNA: TGTGCCAGCAGCTTAGACTCCTCGGGGGGTCAGCCCCAGCATTTT. It encodes CASSLDSSGGQPQHF.

The rearrangement links TRBV29-1 to TRBJ2-6, with no clear D. The ends were cut back, 7 bases at V and 0 bases at J, with 7 bases in the middle. This CDR3 is 13 amino acids long. CDR1 and CDR2 from the germline V gene are SQVTM and ANQGSEA. The CDR3 DNA reads as TGCAGCGCCCCCTCCTCTGGGGCCAACGTCCTGACTTTC. Residues: CSAPSSGANVLTF.

The chain employs TRBV7-3 and TRBJ2-4; D perhaps matches TRBD2 (6 bases). CDR3 length: 15 amino acids. CDR1 SGHTA and CDR2 FQGTGA come from the germline V gene. The V end lost 3 bases, the J end lost 5 bases, and 14 bases lay between the germline ends. CDR3 in DNA: TGTGCCAGCAGCTTGGCGGGACTGGGCGAAAACATTCAGTACTTC. Amino acid sequence: CASSLAGLGENIQYF.

J is TRBJ2-2 and V is TRBV7-2, with 8 bases matching TRBD2. CDR3 length: 20 residues. The junction had 19 bases not matched to a gene; V was cut back by 3 bases and J by 4 bases. Germline V gives CDR1 SGHTA, CDR2 FQGNSA. The CDR3 here is CASSFLLPGGAQRGTGELFF. The CDR3 DNA follows: TGTGCCAGCAGCTTTCTTCTCCCCGGGGGGGCCCAGCGGGGCACCGGGGAGCTGTTTTTT.

The chain employs TRBV9 and TRBJ2-1; 8 bases match TRBD2. CDR1 and CDR2 from the germline V gene are SGDLS and YYNGEE. V was pared by 5 bases and J by 4 bases, with 8 bases of the junction left unmatched. The CDR3 loop spans 15 amino acids. CDR3 protein: CASSPAGGIYNEQFF. In DNA, the CDR3 is TGTGCCAGCAGTCCCGCGGGGGGTATATACAATGAGCAGTTCTTC.

A few counts support this clonotype. The chain employs TRBV20-1 and TRBJ2-7; 10 nucleotides line up with TRBD1. In germline, CDR1 is DFQATT, CDR2 SNEGSKA (reference sequence). The CDR3 runs 14 residues. The J segment lost 2 bases and the V segment lost 4 bases, leaving 5 bases of the junction unmatched. The CDR3 region has the DNA TGCAGTGCTATATCGGGACAGGGGACCTACGAGCAGTACGTC. It translates to CSAISGQGTYEQYV.

This clonotype was recorded only once. This sequence may be a read error, since a much larger clone differs from it by one base. The rearrangement uses TRBV4-2 and TRBJ1-1; perhaps TRBD1 as D (6 bases). V lost 0 bases, J lost 5 bases, and 13 bases lay in between. Germline assignment: CDR1 LGHNA and CDR2 YNFKEQ. The CDR3 loop spans 15 amino acids. CDR3 DNA sequence: TGTGCCAGCAGCCAAGATCCAGGGGAGACGACTGAAGCTTTCTTT. It specifies CASSQDPGETTEAFF.

This clonotype was counted a few times. V and J are TRBV10-3 and TRBJ1-1, with a possible D match to TRBD1 (6 bases). V was shortened by 11 bases and J by 5 bases, with 12 bases between the two germline ends. Germline loops: CDR1 ENHRY, CDR2 SYGVKD. The CDR3 contains 11 residues. The CDR3 DNA reads as TGTGCCGCGGGGGCGCTTACTGAAGCTTTCTTT. Its protein product is CAAGALTEAFF.

This clonotype has just a few counts. The chain is built from TRBV29-1 and TRBJ1-2, with TRBD1 as a possible D gene (5 bases). The germline V gene has CDR1 SQVTM and CDR2 ANQGSEA. V was shortened by 4 bases and J by 6 bases, with 15 bases between the two germline ends. The CDR3 has 13 amino acids. The CDR3, as DNA: TGCAGCGTTGGGAAGGGGATCGCGGATGGCTACACCTTC. Translated, it gives CSVGKGIADGYTF.

In this sample, this clonotype turned up a few times. The chain combines TRBV5-6 with TRBJ2-3, with a tentative D call TRBD2 (6 bases). This CDR3 has 12 residues. The V end lost 4 bases, the J end lost 8 bases, and 11 bases lay between the germline ends. Germline CDR1 SGHDT, CDR2 YYEEEE. The CDR3 loop reads CASSPGLGTQYF. CDR3 sequence (DNA): TGTGCCAGCAGCCCGGGACTTGGTACGCAGTATTTT.

This clonotype was seen more than once but under ten times. The rearrangement joins TRBV3-1 to TRBJ1-1, with D unresolved. V dropped 1 base and J dropped 8 bases, with 11 bases sitting between them. Germline V lookup: CDR1 LGHDT, CDR2 YNNKEL (reference sequence). CDR3 length: 13 amino acids. For the CDR3, the DNA is TGTGCCAGCAGCCAAGTTTCCCCGGGCGAAGCTTTCTTT. This gives the protein CASSQVSPGEAFF.